The 31 T cell receptor beta chains listed next were all sequenced from one sample in a study of regulatory T cells in long-lasting Graves disease. As to time point: newly diagnosed GD, antithyroid drugs for less than 3 months. Extracted RNA from PBMCs served as the source of the TCR library. HTBI primers from iRepertoire and Arm-PCR of CDR3 regions yielded the TCR beta libraries. TCRdb redid the calling of the multiplex PCR reads with MiXCR, one entry per CDR3 protein. The sample consists of a few hundred thousand distinct CDR3 sequences, around 16% of them appearing once. The starting material was peripheral blood mononuclear cells (PBMCs), obtained at new diagnosis, from a patient treated with antithyroid drugs. The receptors stem from a female donor with Graves disease.

This clonotype was picked up many times. The CDR3 nucleotides are TGTGCCAGCAGTACCGGACAGGAAGCAGAGACCCAGTACTTC. Protein: CASSTGQEAETQYF. The V call is TRBV6-1, the J call TRBJ2-5, with TRBD1 matching over 7 bases. V gave up 5 bases and J gave up 4 bases; unmatched junction bases: 7. The germline V gene has CDR1 MNHNS and CDR2 SASEGT. The CDR3 extends over 14 amino acids.

This clonotype has at least ten counts. V gene TRBV6-1 combines with J gene TRBJ1-2; tentative D call: TRBD1 (5 bases). Germline values: CDR1 MNHNS, CDR2 SASEGT. CDR3 length: 13 residues. Trimming pared 5 bases from V and 0 bases from J, leaving 7 bases between. The CDR3 coding sequence is TGTGCCAGCAGTCCGACAGCTAACTATGGCTACACCTTC. Translation: CASSPTANYGYTF.

V is TRBV4-2 and J is TRBJ1-2, with 9 bases matching TRBD1. Trimming at V came to 8 bases and at J to 1 base, leaving 8 bases not matched to a gene. Germline lookup yields CDR1 LGHNA and CDR2 YNFKEQ. This CDR3 region has 15 residues. The DNA of the CDR3 is TGTGCCAGCGGATCGGAGGACAGGGGTAACTATGGCTACACCTTC. Its protein product is CASGSEDRGNYGYTF.

In DNA, the CDR3 is TGCGCCAGCAGCTTGGAGGGAGGGCCCCAAGAGACCCAGTACTTC. Translation gives CASSLEGGPQETQYF. The chain uses TRBV5-1 and TRBJ2-5, with 7 bases identical to TRBD2. The V and J ends lost 0 bases and 1 base, in that order; junction bases with no gene match: 3. Per the germline V gene, CDR1 is SGHRS and CDR2 is YFSETQ. This CDR3 region has 15 residues.

There are many counts of this clonotype. The genes are TRBV12-3 or TRBV12-4 and TRBJ2-2; TRBD1 is a possible D gene (5 bases). V gave up 5 bases and J gave up 1 base, with 11 bases separating them. The CDR3 spans 15 residues. The CDR3: CASSGHQVNTGELFF. The CDR3 nucleotides are TGTGCCAGCAGTGGACATCAGGTGAACACCGGGGAGCTGTTTTTT.

This clonotype showed up many times. The V and J genes are TRBV20-1 and TRBJ2-4; a weak D match, TRBD2 (6 bases). Germline V gene data show CDR1 as DFQATT and CDR2 as SNEGSKA (reference sequence). The CDR3 has 16 amino acids. V dropped 5 bases and J dropped 0 bases, with 17 bases sitting between them. The CDR3 here is CSAYSPAGAAKNIQYF. The CDR3, as DNA: TGCAGTGCTTATTCTCCAGCGGGTGCAGCCAAAAACATTCAGTACTTC.

The V call is TRBV6-5, the J call TRBJ1-1; tentatively, D is TRBD1 (5 bases). The CDR3 consists of 15 residues. Per the germline V gene, CDR1 is MNHEY and CDR2 is SVGAGI. V lost 4 bases and J 1 base, leaving 13 bases between the germline ends. CDR3 in amino acids: CASSSQDPGNTEAFF. The CDR3 DNA follows: TGTGCCAGCAGTTCACAGGACCCTGGGAACACTGAAGCTTTCTTT.

This clonotype was counted at least ten times. J is TRBJ2-3 and V is TRBV27, with D uncertain. Between the trimmed V and J ends, which lost 6 bases and 5 bases, there was a span of 9 bases. The CDR3 contains 12 residues. Germline V gives CDR1 MNHEY, CDR2 SMNVEV (reference sequence). The CDR3 loop is CASSPLGDTQYF. CDR3 bases: TGTGCCAGCAGCCCATTAGGAGATACGCAGTATTTT.

There are many counts of this clonotype. The chain recombines TRBV30 with TRBJ2-7, with TRBD2 identical over 11 bases. The CDR3 totals 14 residues. V was clipped by 1 base and J by 1 base; unmatched bases: 0. Germline V lookup: CDR1 GTSNPN, CDR2 SVGIG (reference sequence). CDR3 in DNA: TGTGCCTGGAGTGGACTAGCGGGGTCCTACGAGCAGTACTTC. Amino acid sequence: CAWSGLAGSYEQYF.

This clonotype was seen repeatedly, ten times or more. This chain joins TRBV7-2 and TRBJ2-3, with D perhaps matching TRBD2 (5 bases). Between the trimmed V and J ends, which lost 5 bases and 4 bases, there was a span of 13 bases. The CDR3 runs to 14 residues. The V gene's germline CDR1 is SGHTA and CDR2 FQGNSA. The CDR3 reads CASSIRDFPDTQYF. DNA for the CDR3: TGTGCCAGCAGCATCCGGGATTTTCCAGATACGCAGTATTTT.

This clonotype was seen at least ten times. The J gene is TRBJ2-3, the V gene TRBV7-8; possible D gene TRBD1, 6 bases. Germline CDR1 SGHVS, CDR2 FQNEAQ. The V and J ends lost 5 bases and 2 bases respectively, with 11 bases between them. The CDR3 contains 14 residues. The CDR3 sequence: CASSNRTVTDTQYF. The CDR3 DNA follows: TGTGCCAGCAGCAACCGGACAGTCACAGATACGCAGTATTTT.

This clonotype was counted ten times or more. V gene TRBV3-2 combines with J gene TRBJ2-2; the D call in the table, TRBD2, was not verified against the DNA. TRBV3-2 is recorded as a pseudogene. The CDR3 extends over 20 amino acids. CDR3 in amino acids: CASSQGLRTSGRSYAGELFF. In DNA form, the CDR3 reads TGTGCCAGCAGCCAAGGACTCAGGACTAGCGGGAGGTCGTACGCCGGGGAGCTGTTTTTT.

This chain joins TRBV11-2 and TRBJ2-1; TRBD2 aligns across 9 bases. V lost 2 bases and J lost 0; bases outside the gene matches: 8. The length of the CDR3 is 18 residues. Per germline, CDR1 SGHAT and CDR2 FQNNGV. CDR3 DNA sequence: TGTGCCAGCAGCTTATTGACTAGCGGAGCCAGCTCCTACAATGAGCAGTTCTTC. It encodes CASSLLTSGASSYNEQFF.

This clonotype has a count of ten or more. The chain employs TRBV27 and TRBJ2-3; 12 bases map to TRBD1. The CDR3 length is 16 residues. After removal of 3 bases from V and 4 bases from J, the junction contained 5 bases not matched to a gene. Germline-derived CDR1 and CDR2 are MNHEY and SMNVEV (reference sequence). The CDR3 nucleotides read TGTGCCAGCAGTTTGATAGGGACAGGGGGCGCAGATACGCAGTATTTT. This translates into CASSLIGTGGADTQYF.

At least ten counts were recorded for this clonotype. The rearrangement links TRBV20-1 to TRBJ1-2, with TRBD1 identical over 9 bases. The germline CDR1 and CDR2 sequences are DFQATT and SNEGSKA (reference sequence). V shed 5 bases and J 6 bases; nucleotides not matched to a gene: 16. This CDR3 contains 16 residues. The CDR3 reads CSALPFTNRGRDGYTF. DNA for the CDR3: TGCAGTGCTTTACCCTTTACGAACAGGGGGCGCGATGGCTACACCTTC.

The rearrangement links TRBV5-6 to TRBJ2-7; 8 bases line up with TRBD2. The germline gives CDR1 SGHDT, CDR2 YYEEEE. Trimming cost V 5 bases and J 2 bases; bases outside gene matches: 6. This CDR3 comprises 14 residues. In DNA form, the CDR3 reads TGTGCCAGCAGACGGACTAGCAGAACCTACGAGCAGTACTTC. It codes for CASRRTSRTYEQYF.

This clonotype was found a few times. It may be a read error: a sequence one base away is much more abundant. The CDR3 DNA is TGTGCCAGCAGCTTAGAGACTAGCGGGAGGGCCGGGTACGAGCAGTACTTC. It translates to CASSLETSGRAGYEQYF. The V and J genes are TRBV11-2 and TRBJ2-7, with 14 bases matching TRBD2. CDR3 length: 17 amino acids. V shed 0 bases, J shed 4 bases, and the junction held 5 bases outside the gene matches. The germline V gene encodes CDR1 SGHAT and CDR2 FQNNGV.

A word on this clonotype: This likely traces to a read error, being one base from a far larger clone. The chain combines TRBV9 with TRBJ1-1, with TRBD1 matching over 7 bases. The CDR3 runs 14 residues. CDR1 is SGDLS and CDR2 is YYNGEE in the germline V gene. CDR3 nucleotides: TGTGCCAGTCTAAGGGACAGCGATTCTGCTGAACCTTTCTTT. Its translation: CASLRDSDSAEPFF.

In this sample, this clonotype turned up many times. V is TRBV2 and J is TRBJ1-4, with D possibly TRBD1 on 6 matching bases. In germline, CDR1 is SNHLY, CDR2 FYNNEI. The V gene lost 4 bases and the J gene lost 8 bases, with 17 bases spanning the gap. The CDR3 is 15 amino acids. For the CDR3, the DNA is TGTGCCAGCAGTGCTCGGGGGGGCTTAGGGGAAAAACTGTTTTTT. It encodes CASSARGGLGEKLFF.

Of note for this clonotype: A much larger clone lies a single base off, so this may be a read error. The chain joins TRBV20-1 to TRBJ2-1; the D gene is possibly TRBD2 (5 bases). Germline V lookup: CDR1 DFQATT, CDR2 SNEGSKA (reference sequence). The length of the CDR3 is 16 residues. V was trimmed by 5 bases and J by 1 base, leaving 18 bases between them. The CDR3 region is CSAEGSSPLSYNEQFF. The CDR3, as DNA: TGCAGTGCTGAAGGCTCTAGCCCACTTTCCTACAATGAGCAGTTCTTC.

This clonotype came up many times. This sequence joins TRBV12-3 or TRBV12-4 and TRBJ2-5; D may be TRBD2 (5 bases). This CDR3 contains 13 residues. V shed 5 bases and J shed 4 bases, with 11 bases lying between them. The CDR3 here is CASSTNAGETQYF. The DNA for the CDR3 is TGTGCCAGCAGTACGAACGCGGGAGAGACCCAGTACTTC.

The chain combines TRBV7-9 with TRBJ2-1, with 8 positions matching TRBD2. Germline loops: CDR1 SEHNR, CDR2 FQNEAQ (reference sequence). The ends lost 5 bases at V and 8 bases at J; junction bases unmatched: 11. This CDR3 has 15 amino acids. CDR3 loop: CASSVLISGNDEQFF. In DNA, the CDR3 is TGTGCCAGCAGCGTCCTAATTAGCGGGAACGATGAGCAGTTCTTC.

In its sample, this clonotype was seen many times. The chain joins TRBV18 to TRBJ2-5; weak D call: TRBD2 (5 bases). Germline V gene data show CDR1 as KGHSH and CDR2 as LQKENI. This CDR3 spans 14 amino acids. Deletions cut 4 bases from V and 5 bases from J, with 14 bases between. CDR3 loop: CASSRGPGKETQYF. The CDR3 nucleotides are TGTGCCAGCTCACGAGGGCCTGGGAAGGAGACCCAGTACTTC.

This clonotype showed up many times. This chain links TRBV15 with TRBJ2-5, with a weak D call TRBD2 (6 bases). CDR1 LNHNV and CDR2 YYDKDF come from the germline V gene (reference sequence). The CDR3 extends over 15 amino acids. The V end lost 0 bases, the J end lost 2 bases, and 10 bases lay between the germline ends. The CDR3 bases are TGTGCCACCAGCAGAGATCCCCGGGGGCAAGAGACCCAGTACTTC. This codes for CATSRDPRGQETQYF.

CDR3 sequence: CSARDRSAGQNEKLFF. The CDR3 nucleotides are TGCAGTGCTAGAGATAGGTCGGCCGGGCAAAATGAAAAACTGTTTTTT. This chain uses TRBV20-1 with TRBJ1-4; no firm D call. Per the germline V gene, CDR1 is DFQATT and CDR2 is SNEGSKA (reference sequence). This CDR3 has 16 residues. V was trimmed by 0 bases and J by 5 bases, leaving 16 bases between them.

This clonotype has at least ten counts. The genes are TRBV7-9 and TRBJ2-3; D is unresolved. The V end was cut by 4 bases, the J end by 1 base, with 12 bases between. This CDR3 spans 15 amino acids. Germline CDR1 reads SEHNR; CDR2 reads FQNEAQ (reference sequence). The CDR3 bases are TGTGCCAGCAGCTACACGTTCGAAGGCACAGATACGCAGTATTTT. It encodes CASSYTFEGTDTQYF.

On this clonotype: A much bigger clone sits one base away, suggesting this may be a read error. In DNA form, the CDR3 reads TGTACCAGCAGTCTCGGAGTTCCCACAGATACGCAGTATTTT. Translating it yields CTSSLGVPTDTQYF. This chain uses TRBV6-1 with TRBJ2-3; no clear D gene. There are 14 residues in the CDR3. The germline gives CDR1 MNHNS, CDR2 SASEGT.

As regards this clonotype: This likely came from a read error, as a far larger clone is one base away. The chain combines TRBV7-2 with TRBJ2-5, with D maybe TRBD2 (5 bases). The CDR3 length is 17 residues. Trimming pared 7 bases from V and 2 bases from J, leaving 23 bases between. Germline values: CDR1 SGHTA, CDR2 FQGNSA. CDR3 sequence reads: CASTDLWERPPQETQYF. The CDR3 bases are TGTGCCAGCACCGATCTTTGGGAGCGGCCCCCACAAGAGACCCAGTACTTC.

This clonotype has a count of ten or more. This chain links TRBV27 with TRBJ2-3; no reliable D call. This CDR3 is 13 amino acids long. Germline V gene data show CDR1 as MNHEY and CDR2 as SMNVEV (reference sequence). Deletions cut 7 bases from V and 0 bases from J, with 8 bases between. The CDR3 DNA reads TGTGCCAGCAAGGGCTATAGCACAGATACGCAGTATTTT. This codes for CASKGYSTDTQYF.

This clonotype was detected ten times or more. The rearrangement joins TRBV20-1 to TRBJ2-1; possibly TRBD1 for D (5 bases). V was clipped by 1 base and J by 12 bases, with 13 bases between them. Germline loops: CDR1 DFQATT, CDR2 SNEGSKA (reference sequence). This CDR3 contains 12 residues. In nucleotides, the CDR3 is TGCAGTGCTAGAGCCAGGGTAGGTGGGCAGTTCTTC. It yields the protein CSARARVGGQFF.

A remark on this clonotype: This sequence may be a read error, since a much larger clone differs from it by one base. This rearrangement joins TRBV27 to TRBJ2-1, with D tentatively TRBD2 (6 bases). Germline V gives CDR1 MNHEY, CDR2 SMNVEV (reference sequence). CDR3 length equals 15 residues. Deletions cut 8 bases from V and 7 bases from J, with 21 bases between. CDR3 in amino acids: CASVSDGPRGNEQFF. CDR3 sequence (DNA): TGTGCCAGCGTCTCAGACGGGCCTCGGGGGAATGAGCAGTTCTTC.